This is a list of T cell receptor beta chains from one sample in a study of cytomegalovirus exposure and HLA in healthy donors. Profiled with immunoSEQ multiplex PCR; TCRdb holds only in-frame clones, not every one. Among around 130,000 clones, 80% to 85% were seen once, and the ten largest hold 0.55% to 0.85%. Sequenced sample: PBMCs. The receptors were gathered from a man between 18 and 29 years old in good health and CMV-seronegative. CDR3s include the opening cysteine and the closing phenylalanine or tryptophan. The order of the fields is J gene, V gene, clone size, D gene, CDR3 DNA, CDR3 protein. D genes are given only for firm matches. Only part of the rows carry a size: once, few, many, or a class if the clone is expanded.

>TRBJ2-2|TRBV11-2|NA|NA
TGTGCCAGCAGCTTAGTTACGGGGGTGATCACCGGGGAGCTGTTTTTT
CASSLVTGVITGELFF
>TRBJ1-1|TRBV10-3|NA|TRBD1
TGTGCCATCAGAGGACAGGGGATGAACACTGAAGCTTTCTTT
CAIRGQGMNTEAFF
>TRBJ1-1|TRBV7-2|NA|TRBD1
TGTGCCAGCAGCCCGTACTCAGGGGGAATGAACACTGAAGCTTTCTTT
CASSPYSGGMNTEAFF
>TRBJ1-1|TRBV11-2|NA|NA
TGTGCCAGCAGCATCACCCCGCGAAAGCCCACTGAAGCTTTCTTT
CASSITPRKPTEAFF
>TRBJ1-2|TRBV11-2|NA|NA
TGTGCCAGCAGCTTTAGGGTAGGACAAATCTATGGCTACACCTTC
CASSFRVGQIYGYTF
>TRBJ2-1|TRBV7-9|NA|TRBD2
TGTGCCAGCAGCTTCGTCGGACTAGCGGGGCTGAATGAGCAGTTCTTC
CASSFVGLAGLNEQFF
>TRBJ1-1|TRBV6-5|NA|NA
TGTGCCAGCAGTCCCAGCAGGGAAGTGGGGACTGAAGCTTTCTTT
CASSPSREVGTEAFF
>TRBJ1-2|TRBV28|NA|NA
TGTGCCACCTCCCGGACAATTCTTGGGGGCGGAGGCTATGGCTACACCTTC
CATSRTILGGGGYGYTF
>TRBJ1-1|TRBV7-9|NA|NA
TGTGCCAGCAGCTCCCGACAGATCTACACTGAAGCTTTCTTT
CASSSRQIYTEAFF
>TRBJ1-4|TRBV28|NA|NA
TGTGCCAGCTTGAACCCGGGTGCAACTAATGAAGAACTGTTTTTT
CASLNPGATNEELFF
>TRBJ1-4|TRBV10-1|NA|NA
TGCGCCAGCAGTCCATCAACGTCTGGAGGTGAAAAACTGTTTTTT
CASSPSTSGGEKLFF
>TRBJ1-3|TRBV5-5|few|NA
TGTGCCAGCAGCCTCGGGCAGGGCGCTGGAAACACCATATATTTT
CASSLGQGAGNTIYF
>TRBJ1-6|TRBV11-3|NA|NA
TGTGCCAGCAGCTTAGCTCCATCGGGTTCACCCCTCCACTTT
CASSLAPSGSPLHF
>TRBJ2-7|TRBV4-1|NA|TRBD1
TGCGCCAGCAGCCAAGATGACAGGGTCTCAGACGAGCAGTACTTC
CASSQDDRVSDEQYF
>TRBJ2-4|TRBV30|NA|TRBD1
TGTGCCTGGAGTGATCAGGGGGTTTTAAACATTCAGTACTTC
CAWSDQGVLNIQYF
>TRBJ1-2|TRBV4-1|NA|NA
TGCGCCAGCAGCCAAGATCTCCCAGGGTTGAGGGGCTACACCTTC
CASSQDLPGLRGYTF
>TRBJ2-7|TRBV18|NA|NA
TGTGCCAGCTCACCATGGGGCAGTTTTGACGAGCAGTACTTC
CASSPWGSFDEQYF
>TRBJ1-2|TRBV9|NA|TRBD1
TGTGCCAGCAGCGCGTCCACCGTACAGGGGGTCTATGGCTACACCTTC
CASSASTVQGVYGYTF
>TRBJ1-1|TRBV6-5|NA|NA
TGTGCCAGCAGTTACGGGGCGGCGAACACTGAAGCTTTCTTT
CASSYGAANTEAFF
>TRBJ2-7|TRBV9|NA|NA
TGTGCCAGCAGCCAGGGCCTTGGGCCCGAGCAGTACTTC
CASSQGLGPEQYF
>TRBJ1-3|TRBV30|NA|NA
TGTGCCTGGAACCGACAATCATTCTCTGGAAACACCATATATTTT
CAWNRQSFSGNTIYF
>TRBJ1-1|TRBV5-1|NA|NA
TGCGCCAGCAGCTTTACTAAGACTGAAGCTTTCTTT
CASSFTKTEAFF
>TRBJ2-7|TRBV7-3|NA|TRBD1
TGTGCCAGCAGCTTAGGTTCAGGGGGCCCTACCTACGAGCAGTACTTC
CASSLGSGGPTYEQYF
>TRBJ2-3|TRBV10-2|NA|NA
TGCGCCAGCAGCGGGCTGACGCCGACGGAGGGGATCGTCACAGATACGCAGTATTTT
CASSGLTPTEGIVTDTQYF
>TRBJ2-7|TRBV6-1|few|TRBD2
TGTGCCAGCACGAAAGCGGGGGCTATCTCCTACGAGCAGTACTTC
CASTKAGAISYEQYF
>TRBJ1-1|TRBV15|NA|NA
TGTGCCACCAGCAGAGAGGCCAGGGGTGACGCTGAAGCTTTCTTT
CATSREARGDAEAFF
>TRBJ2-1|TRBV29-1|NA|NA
TGCAGCGTTGAGTGGAGGGACAGATCCTACAATGAGCAGTTCTTC
CSVEWRDRSYNEQFF
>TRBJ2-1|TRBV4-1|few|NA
TGCGCCAGCAGCCAAGTAGATCTGGTTACTTACAATGAGCAGTTCTTC
CASSQVDLVTYNEQFF
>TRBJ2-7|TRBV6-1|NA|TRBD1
TGTGCCAGCAAAGGGGGGACAGGGAGCTACGAGCAGTACTTC
CASKGGTGSYEQYF
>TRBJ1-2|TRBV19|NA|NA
TGTGCCAGTAGTATGGGGGACATCAAGGGCTACACCTTC
CASSMGDIKGYTF
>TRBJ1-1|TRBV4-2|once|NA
TGTGCCAGCAGCACACAGGGAGGGGGCACTGAAGCTTTCTTT
CASSTQGGGTEAFF
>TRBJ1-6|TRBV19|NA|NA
TGTGCCAGTAGCCCCCCAGGCTATAATTCACCCCTCCACTTT
CASSPPGYNSPLHF
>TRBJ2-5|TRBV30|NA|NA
TGTGCCTGGAGTGGGACTGCGGTCCAAGAGACCCAGTACTTC
CAWSGTAVQETQYF
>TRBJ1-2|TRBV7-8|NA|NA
TGTGCTTTAGTCCCCCTCTATGGCTACACCTTC
CALVPLYGYTF
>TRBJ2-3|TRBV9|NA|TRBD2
TGTGCCAGCAACCAGCGGGGTTCGGTGAATACGCAGTATTTT
CASNQRGSVNTQYF
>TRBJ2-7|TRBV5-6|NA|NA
TGTGCCAGCAGCAAGGGACTTAATATGGGCGACGAGCAGTACTTC
CASSKGLNMGDEQYF